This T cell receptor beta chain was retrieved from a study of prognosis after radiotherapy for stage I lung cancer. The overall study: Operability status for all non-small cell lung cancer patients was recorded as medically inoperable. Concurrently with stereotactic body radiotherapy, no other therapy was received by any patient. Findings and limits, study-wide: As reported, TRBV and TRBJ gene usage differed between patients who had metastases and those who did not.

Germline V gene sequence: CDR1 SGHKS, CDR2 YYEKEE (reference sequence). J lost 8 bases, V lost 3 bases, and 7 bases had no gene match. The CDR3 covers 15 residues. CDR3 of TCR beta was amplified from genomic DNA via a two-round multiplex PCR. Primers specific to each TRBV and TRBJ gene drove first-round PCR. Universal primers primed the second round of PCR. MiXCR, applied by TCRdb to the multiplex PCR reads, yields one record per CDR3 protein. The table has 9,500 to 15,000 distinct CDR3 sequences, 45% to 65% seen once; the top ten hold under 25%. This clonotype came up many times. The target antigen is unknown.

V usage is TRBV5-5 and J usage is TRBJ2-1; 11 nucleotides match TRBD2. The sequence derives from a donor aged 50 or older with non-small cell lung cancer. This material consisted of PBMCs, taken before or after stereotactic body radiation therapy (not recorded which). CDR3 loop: CASSSLAGGWDEQFF. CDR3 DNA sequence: TGTGCCAGCAGCTCTTTAGCGGGAGGGTGGGATGAGCAGTTCTTC.